The sequence of this TCR beta chain was determined in a study of molecular identifiers for immune sequencing clone quantification. CDR1 SGHAT and CDR2 FQNNGV come from the germline V gene. Trimming shortened V by 0 bases and J by 5 bases, and 9 bases separated the two germline ends. This CDR3 has 14 amino acids. This clonotype has at least ten counts. Preparation methods for the bulk TCR libraries were those previously described, with listed TCR primers. Via MiXCR, TCRdb re-called the PCR reads, giving one row per CDR3 protein. The sample lists approximately 550,000 distinct CDR3 sequences; about 20% were seen once.

The sequenced sample consisted of naive CD8+ T cells from blood, with Jurkat cell RNA spiked in. The subset: FACS-sorted CD8+CD4-CCR7+CD45RA+ naive T cells. The chain employs TRBV11-2 and TRBJ2-3; D is unresolved. The sequence came from a human donor in good health. Some libraries in this study had Jurkat cell RNA spiked in. DNA for the CDR3: TGTGCCAGCAGCTTAGACGGTGGAAGAGATACGCAGTATTTT. This translates into CASSLDGGRDTQYF.